This T cell receptor (beta chain) derives from a study of beta chain features in type 1 diabetes. Findings and caveats of the study: Naive, central memory and regulatory TCRB repertoires appeared more similar among patients than healthy donors.

All of the isolated RNA was reverse transcribed, so expressed TCRB transcripts were sequenced. Some clones are missing from TCRdb's copy, which holds only in-frame ones; the method was immunoSEQ multiplex PCR. This table holds roughly 150,000 clones, roughly 9% found once. Germline V CDR1 and CDR2: SGHRS, YFSETQ. The CDR3 totals 17 residues. The V gene end was trimmed by 4 bases and the J gene end by 0 bases; junction bases not matched to a gene: 10. This clone was observed a few times. What it binds is unknown. V and J are TRBV5-1 and TRBJ2-7; TRBD1 agrees at 10 bases. The TCR was taken from a young woman in good health. The material sequenced was central memory CD4+ T cells from blood. The CDR3 is CASSLGTGARNSYEQYF. The CDR3 DNA reads TGCGCCAGCAGCCTAGGGACAGGGGCTCGCAACTCCTACGAGCAGTACTTC.